This note documents a single T cell receptor beta chain sequence. At least ten counts were recorded for this clonotype. Its specific antigen is unknown. No clone much larger than this one lies a single base away; base qualities are absent. To prepare the library, 5' RACE was applied. The data were produced on a NextSeq 500. In the TCR library protocol, a unique molecular identifier was attached to each TCR cDNA molecule so that PCR and sequencing errors could be corrected. As for the authors' bioinformatics: TCR identification, UMI-based error correction and CDR3 extraction were all carried out with Decombinator tools. TCRs above a frequency of 2 per 1,000, corresponding to the top 1% of the tumor frequency distribution, were defined as expanded. Each repertoire was subsampled 100 times to 5,000 TCRs, after which Renyi diversity was computed with the R vegan package. CDR3 similarity networks were built from amino acid triplet string-kernel similarity, with CDR3s being connected when pairwise similarity was above 0.82. TCRdb's own reprocessing of the public reads used fastp at Q25 and MiXCR and kept productive beta chains. Entries are consolidated by CDR3 protein sequence, retaining the most common genes and DNA. These V and J calls rely on TCRdb rather than the paper's analysis. The sample table holds approximately 7,000 distinct CDR3 sequences, of which about 3.9% were seen once. The top ten hold more than 20% of the sample.

Trimming removed 7 bases from V and 4 bases from J, leaving 11 bases between the germline ends. Taken from cysteine to phenylalanine, the CDR3 has 13 residues. The sequence is cut down to CDR3 DNA, 39 bases in frame from base 1. The entry originates in a study of spatial heterogeneity in lung cancer (dated by TCRdb to the late 2010s). Broadly, across the study: Beta-chain transcripts were consistently detected in greater numbers than alpha-chain transcripts, which likely reflects a higher abundance of beta-chain transcripts. In the raw uncorrected reads, each unique combination of TCR and UMI appeared more than ten times on average. The study quantitatively compared TCR alpha and beta repertoires across multiple tumor regions, matched nontumor lung and blood in non-small cell lung cancer. Nonsynonymous mutation counts, determined by whole-exome sequencing of tumor tissue, were related to TCR repertoire features. At surgery, 220 tumor regions, fewer than 85 matched nontumor lung samples and fewer than 60 PBMC samples were TCR-sequenced for both alpha and beta chains.

The paper's findings and limits, for the study overall: Additional single-cell paired TCR alpha and beta sequencing was considered necessary to confirm, at a functional level, the hypothesis that regional TCRs recognize regional mutations.

What the time point label conveys for this sample: sample taken at primary tumor resection. Whole RNA extracted from tumor and nontumor lung tissue, or from cryopreserved PBMC samples, was used for TCR sequencing without cell sorting. The donors were 65 to 85 patients from the lung TRACERx cohort who had early-stage, untreated non-small cell lung cancer. Patients were selected for TCR sequencing only if sufficient RNA was available from at least two tumor regions. A lung pathologist reviewed the tumor and adjacent nontumor lung specimens before the specimens were selected. This sequence was found in a female donor with early-stage non-small cell lung cancer. The sequenced sample was normal lung tissue next to the tumor, obtained at surgery. The rearranged segments are TRBV12-3 or TRBV12-4 and TRBJ1-5; no D gene is confidently identified. In nucleotides, the sequence is TGTGCCAGCACTCTCCGATCGAATCAGCCCCAGCATTTT. Protein translation: CASTLRSNQPQHF.